The 21 T cell receptor beta chains in this list originate from one sample, sequenced in a study of T cells of healthy individuals. TCRdb reprocessed the 5' RACE reads via MiXCR and lists one record per CDR3 protein. This sample has about 41,000 distinct CDR3 sequences, with 3.5% to 5.5% found just once. The source is a human donor in good health.

This clonotype has at least ten counts. The J gene is TRBJ1-4, the V gene TRBV4-3; the match to TRBD1 covers 9 bases. The germline gives CDR1 LGHNA, CDR2 YSLEER. V lost 4 bases to trimming and J lost 5 bases; unmatched junction nucleotides: 5. The CDR3 totals 15 residues. The CDR3 protein is CASSPGDRDNEKLFF. As DNA, the CDR3 is TGCGCCAGCAGCCCAGGGGACAGGGACAATGAAAAACTGTTTTTT.

Comments on this clonotype: No conserved phenylalanine or tryptophan ends this CDR3, so it is likely a read error. Because the CDR3's place on the DNA is in doubt, the DNA is left out and the CDR3 is given as listed by TCRdb. The chain uses TRBV12-3 or TRBV12-4 and TRBJ1-2. The CDR3 contains 11 residues when both ends are counted. CDR3 amino acids: CASSLGGPGTY.

This clonotype was counted between two and nine times. The CDR3 protein is CASKDGTNYGYTF. DNA of the CDR3: TGCGCCAGCAAGGACGGGACTAACTATGGCTACACCTTC. The J gene is TRBJ1-2, the V gene TRBV5-1; D gene uncertain. This CDR3 region has 13 residues. Trimming took 6 bases from V and 0 from J, leaving 9 bases between them. Germline V gene sequence: CDR1 SGHRS, CDR2 YFSETQ. Based on the CDR3 plus reference TRBV5-1 and TRBJ1-2, the full variable domain is KAGVTQTPRYLIKTRGQQVTLSCSPISGHRSVSWYQQTPGQGLQFLFEYFSETQRNKGNFPGRFSGRQFSNSRSEMNVSTLELGDSALYLCASKDGTNYGYTFGSGTRLTVV.

The table lists this clonotype with many counts. The chain is built from TRBV29-1 and TRBJ2-5; 7 bases match TRBD1. Looked up from germline, CDR1 is SQVTM and CDR2 is ANQGSEA. V lost 6 bases, J lost 4 bases, and 8 bases stayed unmatched. The CDR3 consists of 13 residues. CDR3: CSVSLTGIETQYF. The CDR3 coding sequence is TGCAGCGTCTCATTGACAGGGATAGAGACCCAGTACTTC.

Only a few counts were recorded for this clonotype. The chain joins TRBV19 to TRBJ2-1; weak D call: TRBD1 (5 bases). CDR1 and CDR2 from the germline V gene are LNHDA and SQIVND (reference sequence). Trimming took 5 bases from V and 3 from J, leaving 14 bases between them. The CDR3 runs 15 residues. CDR3 nucleotides: TGTGCCAGTAGTCTCCGTGGGCAGGGCTACAATGAGCAGTTCTTC. Translated: CASSLRGQGYNEQFF.

Only one count was recorded for this clonotype. The chain uses TRBV2 and TRBJ2-1; possibly TRBD1 for D (6 bases). The CDR3 sequence is 15 residues long. V was cut by 3 bases and J by 8 bases, with 17 bases left in between. The germline V gene has CDR1 SNHLY and CDR2 FYNNEI. This chain's CDR3 is CASSDRTDGLHEQFF. The DNA of the CDR3 is TGTGCCAGCAGTGATCGGACAGATGGGTTACATGAGCAGTTCTTC. The full variable domain, completed using reference TRBV2 and TRBJ2-1, is EPEVTQTPSHQVTQMGQEVILRCVPISNHLYFYWYRQILGQKVEFLVSFYNNEISEKSEIFDDQFSVERPDGSNFTLKIRSTKLEDSAMYFCASSDRTDGLHEQFFGPGTRLTVL.

The rearrangement uses TRBV11-2 and TRBJ2-2; the D gene is possibly TRBD2 (7 bases). The CDR3 is 15 amino acids. The V and J ends lost 2 bases and 3 bases respectively, with 10 bases between them. Germline V lookup: CDR1 SGHAT, CDR2 FQNNGV. The DNA of the CDR3 is TGTGCCAGCAGCTTACGGGGGGCAGACACCGGGGAGCTGTTTTTT. Translated, it gives CASSLRGADTGELFF.

In the case of this clonotype: A clone one base away is much larger, so this may be a read error. The J gene is TRBJ1-4, the V gene TRBV20-1, with D possibly being TRBD1 (5 bases). The CDR3 loop spans 13 amino acids. With 5 bases removed from V and 6 bases from J, the gap between germline ends came to 13 bases. Germline V gives CDR1 DFQATT, CDR2 SNEGSKA (reference sequence). Here the CDR3 DNA reads TGCAGTGCTTCGAGGACACGGGATGAAAAACTGTTTTTT. Amino acid sequence: CSASRTRDEKLFF.

This clonotype has at least ten counts. The chain combines TRBV18 with TRBJ1-4, with D unresolved. CDR3 length equals 15 residues. CDR1 and CDR2 (germline): KGHSH, LQKENI. The V and J ends lost 3 bases and 3 bases respectively, with 11 bases between them. The CDR3 DNA reads TGTGCCAGCTCACCTATCGGGAGCTCTAATGAAAAACTGTTTTTT. As protein: CASSPIGSSNEKLFF.

This clonotype was counted many times. V and J are TRBV3-1 and TRBJ2-7; no reliable D call. From germline, CDR1 is LGHDT and CDR2 YNNKEL (reference sequence). Between the trimmed V and J ends, which lost 1 base and 0 bases, there was a span of 16 bases. The CDR3 extends over 17 amino acids. The CDR3 spells CASSQGRSRGASYEQYF. The CDR3 DNA reads as TGTGCCAGCAGCCAAGGGAGAAGTCGAGGTGCCTCCTACGAGCAGTACTTC.

Many counts were recorded for this clonotype. The V gene is TRBV6-1, the J gene TRBJ1-3; a possible D gene is TRBD1 (5 bases). In germline, CDR1 is MNHNS, CDR2 SASEGT. The CDR3 has 16 amino acids. Trimming stripped 3 bases from V and 2 bases from J, with 14 bases between. The CDR3 DNA reads TGTGCCAGCAGTGAGGCCACAGGCTTTCCTGGAAACACCATATATTTT. Translation: CASSEATGFPGNTIYF.

The genes are TRBV6-5 and TRBJ1-6, with 7 bases that match TRBD1. J lost 5 bases, V lost 6 bases, and 10 bases had no gene match. The germline V gene encodes CDR1 MNHEY and CDR2 SVGAGI. The CDR3 is made up of 16 amino acids. CDR3 protein: CASRNGGGGHNSPLHF. In DNA, the CDR3 is TGTGCCAGCAGAAATGGGGGAGGGGGCCATAATTCACCCCTCCACTTT.

The genes are TRBV4-2 and TRBJ1-2; D unresolved. The CDR3 extends over 14 amino acids. V gave up 1 base and J gave up 0 bases, with 6 bases separating them. Germline CDR1 is LGHNA and CDR2 is YNFKEQ. The CDR3 DNA follows: TGTGCCAGCAGCCAAGCTGTCACTAACTATGGCTACACCTTC. Protein sequence: CASSQAVTNYGYTF.

This clonotype occurred many times. V and J are TRBV20-1 and TRBJ1-1; no clear D gene. Trimming cost V 2 bases and J 0 bases, with 10 bases left between them. Germline CDR1 DFQATT, CDR2 SNEGSKA (reference sequence). CDR3 length: 14 amino acids. The CDR3 DNA reads as TGCAGTGCTAGATCGCTGCCGATGAACACTGAAGCTTTCTTT. Encoded protein: CSARSLPMNTEAFF.

V gene TRBV6-5 combines with J gene TRBJ2-1; D unresolved. The CDR3 consists of 14 residues. Germline V gene data show CDR1 as MNHEY and CDR2 as SVGAGI. The V end was cut by 0 bases, the J end by 6 bases, with 9 bases between. CDR3: CASSYSRTLNEQFF. As DNA, the CDR3 is TGTGCCAGCAGTTACTCGAGGACCCTCAATGAGCAGTTCTTC.

This clonotype was seen ten or more times. The CDR3 loop is CASSPGGSTDTQYF. As DNA, the CDR3 is TGTGCCAGCAGCCCGGGGGGAAGCACAGATACGCAGTATTTT. The chain couples TRBV7-2 to TRBJ2-3; 7 positions match TRBD2. The germline gives CDR1 SGHTA, CDR2 FQGNSA. The V and J ends lost 5 bases and 0 bases, in that order; junction bases with no gene match: 2. There are 14 residues in the CDR3.

This clonotype was observed a few times. This sequence joins TRBV12-3 or TRBV12-4 and TRBJ2-1; 9 nucleotides line up with TRBD1. This CDR3 comprises 15 residues. Losses at the gene ends were 8 bases for V and 6 bases for J; bases not matched to a gene: 11. CDR3 amino acids: CASLRPGQGFNEQFF. CDR3 DNA sequence: TGTGCCAGCCTTCGGCCGGGACAGGGTTTCAATGAGCAGTTCTTC.

CDR3 in DNA: TGCGCCAGCAGCTACGTGTCAGGGGACACCGGGGAGCTGTTTTTT. Protein product: CASSYVSGDTGELFF. The V call is TRBV5-1, the J call TRBJ2-2, with D perhaps TRBD1 (6 bases). V lost 3 bases and J 3 bases, leaving 12 bases between the germline ends. The CDR3 sequence is 15 residues long. Germline values: CDR1 SGHRS, CDR2 YFSETQ. The complete variable domain, with remaining parts taken from reference TRBV5-1 and TRBJ2-2, reads KAGVTQTPRYLIKTRGQQVTLSCSPISGHRSVSWYQQTPGQGLQFLFEYFSETQRNKGNFPGRFSGRQFSNSRSEMNVSTLELGDSALYLCASSYVSGDTGELFFGEGSRLTVL.

This clonotype came up many times. This chain links TRBV9 with TRBJ2-7, with 7 bases matching TRBD2. Unmatched junction bases numbered 9, after V lost 4 bases and J lost 5 bases. The CDR3 contains 14 residues. Germline V gene data show CDR1 as SGDLS and CDR2 as YYNGEE. For the CDR3, the DNA is TGTGCCAGCAGCCCCGGGACTATAGCCCACGAGCAGTACTTC. Residues: CASSPGTIAHEQYF.

The chain employs TRBV4-1 and TRBJ1-5; D is unresolved. CDR3 length: 14 residues. Germline loops: CDR1 MGHRA, CDR2 YSYEKL. V gave up 1 base and J gave up 5 bases, with 9 bases separating them. The CDR3 region is CASSQGKGYQPQHF. CDR3 nucleotide sequence: TGCGCCAGCAGCCAAGGGAAAGGATATCAGCCCCAGCATTTT.

This clonotype showed up many times. This sequence joins TRBV6-2 or TRBV6-3 and TRBJ2-6; 8 positions agree with TRBD2. Germline CDR1 reads MNHEY; CDR2 reads SVGEGT. The CDR3 totals 15 residues. After removal of 8 bases from V and 2 bases from J, the junction contained 5 bases not matched to a gene. The DNA for the CDR3 is TGTGCCAGCCTGCGGGGGGCGGCTGGGGCCAACGTCCTGACTTTC. As protein: CASLRGAAGANVLTF.